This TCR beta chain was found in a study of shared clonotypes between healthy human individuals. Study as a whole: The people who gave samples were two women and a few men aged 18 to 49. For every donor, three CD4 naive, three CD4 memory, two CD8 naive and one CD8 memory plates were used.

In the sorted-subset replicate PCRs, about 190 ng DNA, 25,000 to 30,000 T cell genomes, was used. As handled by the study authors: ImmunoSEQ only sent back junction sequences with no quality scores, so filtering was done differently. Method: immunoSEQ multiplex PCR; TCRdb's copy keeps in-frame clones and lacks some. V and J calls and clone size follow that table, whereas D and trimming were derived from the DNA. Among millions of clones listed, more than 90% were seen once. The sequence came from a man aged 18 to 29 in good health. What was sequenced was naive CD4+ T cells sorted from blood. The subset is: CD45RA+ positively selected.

CDR3 DNA: TGTGCCATCACCGCAAGGACAGGGGGATTAACAGATACGCAGTATTTT. It encodes CAITARTGGLTDTQYF. This chain connects TRBV10-3 to TRBJ2-3; 10 nucleotides match TRBD1. Germline V lookup: CDR1 ENHRY, CDR2 SYGVKD. The J segment lost 3 bases and the V segment lost 7 bases, leaving 10 bases of the junction unmatched. The CDR3 has 16 residues.